This T cell receptor beta chain is drawn from a study of cytomegalovirus exposure and HLA in healthy donors. Study as a whole: Of some 400 genotyped donors, more than 75% grouped in the Caucasian-associated ancestry cluster. Broader study findings: Confirmation in vitro established that a few CMV-associated chains were specific for CMV antigens.

Vbeta (60) and Jbeta (13) primers were used in the PCR. Using immunoSEQ multiplex PCR, the repertoire was profiled, and TCRdb retains in-frame clones only, with some absent. The repertoire holds about 150,000 clones, with approximately 80% as singletons. This CDR3 is 15 amino acids long. The ends were cut back, 3 bases at V and 5 bases at J, with 14 bases in the middle. Germline-derived CDR1 and CDR2 are SGHNT and YENEEA. About this clone itself: Its cognate antigen is unknown.

Sequenced: PBMCs. The TCR originated in a man aged 30 to 45 in good health and CMV-seropositive. The rearrangement joins TRBV11-3 to TRBJ2-1; tentatively, D is TRBD2 (5 bases). CDR3 in amino acids: CASSFGRARDNEQFF. The DNA of the CDR3 is TGTGCCAGCAGCTTTGGGCGGGCAAGGGACAATGAGCAGTTCTTC.